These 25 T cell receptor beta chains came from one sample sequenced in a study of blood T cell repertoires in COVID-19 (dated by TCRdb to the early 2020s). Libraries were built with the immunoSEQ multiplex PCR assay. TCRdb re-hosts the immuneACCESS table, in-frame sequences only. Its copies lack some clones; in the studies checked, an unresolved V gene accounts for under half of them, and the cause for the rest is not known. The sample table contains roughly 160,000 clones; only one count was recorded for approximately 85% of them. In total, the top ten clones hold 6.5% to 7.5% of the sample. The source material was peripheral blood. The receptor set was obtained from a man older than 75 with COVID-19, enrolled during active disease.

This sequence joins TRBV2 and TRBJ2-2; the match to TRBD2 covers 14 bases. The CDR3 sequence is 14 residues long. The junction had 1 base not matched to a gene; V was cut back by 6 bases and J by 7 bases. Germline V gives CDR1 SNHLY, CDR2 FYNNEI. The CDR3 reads CASRGLAGVGELFF. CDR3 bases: TGTGCCAGCAGGGGACTAGCGGGGGTCGGGGAGCTGTTTTTT.

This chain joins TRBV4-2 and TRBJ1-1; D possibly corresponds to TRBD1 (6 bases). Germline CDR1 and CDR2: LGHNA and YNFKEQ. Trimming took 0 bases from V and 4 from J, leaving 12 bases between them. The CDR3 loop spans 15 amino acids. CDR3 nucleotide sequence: TGTGCCAGCAGCCAAGATTCAGGGGTCCTCACTGAAGCTTTCTTT. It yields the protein CASSQDSGVLTEAFF.

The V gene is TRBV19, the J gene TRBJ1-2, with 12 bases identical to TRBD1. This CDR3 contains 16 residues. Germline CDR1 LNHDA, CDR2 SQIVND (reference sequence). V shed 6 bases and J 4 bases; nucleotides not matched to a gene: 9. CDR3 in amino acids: CASSRDRGPGGYGYTF. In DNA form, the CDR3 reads TGTGCCAGTAGCCGGGACAGGGGGCCAGGTGGCTATGGCTACACCTTC.

The CDR3 bases are TGTGCCAGCAGCTTAGAAGGCCTCGTGGCGGCTGAAAAACTGTTTTTT. Protein sequence: CASSLEGLVAAEKLFF. This chain links TRBV7-8 with TRBJ1-4; no firm D call. Germline values: CDR1 SGHVS, CDR2 FQNEAQ. The V gene lost 1 base and the J gene lost 7 bases, with 16 bases spanning the gap. This CDR3 is 16 amino acids long.

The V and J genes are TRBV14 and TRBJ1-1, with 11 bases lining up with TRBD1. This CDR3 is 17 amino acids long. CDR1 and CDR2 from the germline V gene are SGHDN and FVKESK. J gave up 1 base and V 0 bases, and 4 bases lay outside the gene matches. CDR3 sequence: CASSQDPGQGANTEAFF. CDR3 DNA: TGTGCCAGCAGCCAAGATCCCGGACAGGGGGCGAACACTGAAGCTTTCTTT.

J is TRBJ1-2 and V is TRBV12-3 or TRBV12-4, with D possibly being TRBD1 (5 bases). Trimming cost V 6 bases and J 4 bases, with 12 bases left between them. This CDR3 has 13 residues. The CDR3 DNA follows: TGTGCCAGCAGGGCAGACAGAGCCTATGGCTACACCTTC. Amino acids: CASRADRAYGYTF.

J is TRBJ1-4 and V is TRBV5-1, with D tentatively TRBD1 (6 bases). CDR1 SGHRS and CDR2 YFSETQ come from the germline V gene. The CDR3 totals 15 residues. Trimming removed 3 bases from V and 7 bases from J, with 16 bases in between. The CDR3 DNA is TGCGCCAGCAGCTCTACTAACCAGGGGAGTGAAAAACTGTTTTTT. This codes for CASSSTNQGSEKLFF.

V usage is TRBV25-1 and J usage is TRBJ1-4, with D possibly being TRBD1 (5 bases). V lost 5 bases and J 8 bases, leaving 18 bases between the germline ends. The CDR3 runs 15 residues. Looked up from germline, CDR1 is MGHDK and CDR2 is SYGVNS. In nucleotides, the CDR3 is TGTGCCAGCAGTCACGCGGTCGGTCAGGGAGAAAAACTGTTTTTT. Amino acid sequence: CASSHAVGQGEKLFF.

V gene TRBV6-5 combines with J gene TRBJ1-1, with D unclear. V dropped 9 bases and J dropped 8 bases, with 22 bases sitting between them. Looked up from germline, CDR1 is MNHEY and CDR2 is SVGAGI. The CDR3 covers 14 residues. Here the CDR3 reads CASREAPDPPEAFF. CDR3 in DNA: TGTGCCAGTCGGGAGGCCCCGGACCCTCCAGAAGCTTTCTTT.

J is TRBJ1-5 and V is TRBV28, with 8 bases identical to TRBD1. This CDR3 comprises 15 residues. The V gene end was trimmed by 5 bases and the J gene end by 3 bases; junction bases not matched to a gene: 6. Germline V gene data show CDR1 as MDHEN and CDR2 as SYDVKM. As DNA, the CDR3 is TGTGCCAGCAGTACGGACAGGGCGTTCAATCAGCCCCAGCATTTT. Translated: CASSTDRAFNQPQHF. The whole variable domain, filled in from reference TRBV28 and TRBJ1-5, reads DVKVTQSSRYLVKRTGEKVFLECVQDMDHENMFWYRQDPGLGLRLIYFSYDVKMKEKGDIPEGYSVSREKKERFSLILESASTNQTSMYLCASSTDRAFNQPQHFGDGTRLSIL.

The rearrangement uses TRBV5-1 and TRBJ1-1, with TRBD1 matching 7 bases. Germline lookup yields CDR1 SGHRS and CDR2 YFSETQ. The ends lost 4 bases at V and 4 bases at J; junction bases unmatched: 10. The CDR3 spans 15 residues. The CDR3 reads CASSPGGGASTEAFF. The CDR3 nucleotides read TGCGCCAGCAGCCCGGGAGGGGGCGCAAGCACTGAAGCTTTCTTT.

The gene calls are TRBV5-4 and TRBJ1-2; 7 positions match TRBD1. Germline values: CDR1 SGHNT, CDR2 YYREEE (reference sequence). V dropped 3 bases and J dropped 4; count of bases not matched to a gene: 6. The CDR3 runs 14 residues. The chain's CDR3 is CASSSTGNSYGYTF. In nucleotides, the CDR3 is TGTGCCAGCAGCTCGACAGGGAATAGCTATGGCTACACCTTC.

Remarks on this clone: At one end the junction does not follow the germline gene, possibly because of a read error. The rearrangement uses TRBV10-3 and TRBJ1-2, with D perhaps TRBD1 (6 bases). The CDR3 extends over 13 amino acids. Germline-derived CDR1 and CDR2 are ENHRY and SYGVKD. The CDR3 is CATSSGTSYGYTF. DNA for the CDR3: TGTGCCACCAGTTCCGGGACATCCTATGGCTACACCTTC.

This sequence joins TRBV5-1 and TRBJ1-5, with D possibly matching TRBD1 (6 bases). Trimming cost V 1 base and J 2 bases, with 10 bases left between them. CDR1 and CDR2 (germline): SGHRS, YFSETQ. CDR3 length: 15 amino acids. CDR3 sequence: CASSLSGAGNQPQHF. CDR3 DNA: TGCGCCAGCAGCTTGTCAGGGGCGGGCAATCAGCCCCAGCATTTT.

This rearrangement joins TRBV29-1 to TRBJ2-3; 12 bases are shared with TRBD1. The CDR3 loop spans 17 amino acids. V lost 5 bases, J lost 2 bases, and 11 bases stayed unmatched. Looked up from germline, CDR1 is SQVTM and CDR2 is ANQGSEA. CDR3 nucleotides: TGCAGCGTTCCCGGGACAGGGGGCGCAGACCCCACAGATACGCAGTATTTT. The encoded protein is CSVPGTGGADPTDTQYF.

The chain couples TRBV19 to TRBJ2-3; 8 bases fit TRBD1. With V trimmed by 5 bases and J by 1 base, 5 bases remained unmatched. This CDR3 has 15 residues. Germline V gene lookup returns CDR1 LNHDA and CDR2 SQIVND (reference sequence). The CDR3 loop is CASSPDRARTDTQYF. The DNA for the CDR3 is TGTGCCAGTAGTCCGGACAGGGCCCGCACAGATACGCAGTATTTT.

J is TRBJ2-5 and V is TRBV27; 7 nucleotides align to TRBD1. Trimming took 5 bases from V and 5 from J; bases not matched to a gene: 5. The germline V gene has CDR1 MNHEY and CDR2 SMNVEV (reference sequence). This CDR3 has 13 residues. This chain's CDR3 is CASSAQGWETQYF. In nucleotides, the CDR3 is TGTGCCAGCAGTGCACAGGGGTGGGAGACCCAGTACTTC.

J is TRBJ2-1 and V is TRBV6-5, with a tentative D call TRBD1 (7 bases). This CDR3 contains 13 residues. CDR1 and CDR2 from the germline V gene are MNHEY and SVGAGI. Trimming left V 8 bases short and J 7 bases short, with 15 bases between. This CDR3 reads CASRDSGGNEQFF. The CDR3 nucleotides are TGTGCCAGCCGGGACAGTGGAGGGAATGAGCAGTTCTTC.

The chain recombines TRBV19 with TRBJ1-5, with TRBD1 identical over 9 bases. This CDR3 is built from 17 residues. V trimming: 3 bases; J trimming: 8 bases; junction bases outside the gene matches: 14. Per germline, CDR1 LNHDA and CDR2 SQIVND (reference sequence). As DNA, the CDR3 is TGTGCCAGTAGTATGACTATCCGGGACAGGGAGTTTAAGCCCCAGCATTTT. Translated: CASSMTIRDREFKPQHF.

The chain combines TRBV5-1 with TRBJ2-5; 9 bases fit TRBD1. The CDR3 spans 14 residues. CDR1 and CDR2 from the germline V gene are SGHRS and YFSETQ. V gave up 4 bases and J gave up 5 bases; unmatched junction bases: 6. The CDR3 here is CASSKGTGRETQYF. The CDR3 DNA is TGCGCCAGCAGCAAAGGGACAGGGAGGGAGACCCAGTACTTC.

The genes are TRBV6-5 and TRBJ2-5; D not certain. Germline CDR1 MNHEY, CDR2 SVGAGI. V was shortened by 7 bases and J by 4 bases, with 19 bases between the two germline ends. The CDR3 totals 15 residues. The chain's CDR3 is CASKFTWSVAETQYF. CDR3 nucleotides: TGTGCCAGCAAGTTTACCTGGTCTGTGGCAGAGACCCAGTACTTC.

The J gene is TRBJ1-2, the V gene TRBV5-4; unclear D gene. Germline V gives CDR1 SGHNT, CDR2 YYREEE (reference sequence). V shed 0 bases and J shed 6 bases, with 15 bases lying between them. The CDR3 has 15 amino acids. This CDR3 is CASSLESTGLNGYTF. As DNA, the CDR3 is TGTGCCAGCAGCTTGGAAAGTACCGGGTTGAATGGCTACACCTTC.

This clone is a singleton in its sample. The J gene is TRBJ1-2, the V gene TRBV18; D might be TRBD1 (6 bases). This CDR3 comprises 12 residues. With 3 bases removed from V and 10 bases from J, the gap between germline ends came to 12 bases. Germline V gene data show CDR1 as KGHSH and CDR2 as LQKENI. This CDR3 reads CASSPSGQIYTF. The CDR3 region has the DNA TGTGCCAGCTCACCGTCCGGACAGATCTACACCTTC.

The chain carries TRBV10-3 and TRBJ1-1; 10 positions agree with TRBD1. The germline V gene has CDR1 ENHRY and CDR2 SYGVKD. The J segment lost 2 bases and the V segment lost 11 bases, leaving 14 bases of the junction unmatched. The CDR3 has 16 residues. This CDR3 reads CAADDRGQVGNTEAFF. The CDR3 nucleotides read TGTGCCGCCGACGACAGGGGGCAGGTTGGAAACACTGAAGCTTTCTTT.

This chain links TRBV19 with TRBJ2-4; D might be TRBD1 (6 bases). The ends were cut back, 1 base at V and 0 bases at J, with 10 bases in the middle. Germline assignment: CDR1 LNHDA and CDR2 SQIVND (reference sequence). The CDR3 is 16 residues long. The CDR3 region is CASSIGDTLAKNIQYF. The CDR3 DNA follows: TGTGCCAGTAGTATAGGGGACACCCTAGCCAAAAACATTCAGTACTTC.